This section outlines one T cell receptor (beta chain) sequence together with its context. These data are taken from a study of blood T cell repertoires in COVID-19. On the study more broadly: Collection of acute and convalescent COVID-19 samples took place in the United States, Italy and Spain. In each case, the material was cDNA or gDNA derived from T cells, B-cell-depleted T cells, or PBMCs.

As handled by the study authors: Nucleated cell counts were estimated from reference gene primer amplification. Profiled with immunoSEQ multiplex PCR; TCRdb holds only in-frame clones, not every one. V and J calls and clone size are copied from that table; D and trimming were computed from the DNA. The table has about 140,000 clones, approximately 84% seen once. CDR3 length equals 15 residues. The V gene end was trimmed by 8 bases and the J gene end by 1 base; junction bases not matched to a gene: 8. Germline V gives CDR1 ENHRY, CDR2 SYGVKD. The specimen sequenced was peripheral blood. This receptor was taken from a human donor in a cohort sampled during active COVID-19. V gene TRBV10-3 combines with J gene TRBJ2-3, with 8 bases identical to TRBD1. This chain's CDR3 is CAILQGARGTDTQYF. In DNA, the CDR3 is TGTGCCATCCTCCAGGGGGCAAGGGGCACAGATACGCAGTATTTT.